These 4 T cell receptor beta chains were sequenced from one sample in a study of blood T cells in healthy people across ages. A second PCR, run for roughly 6 to 11 cycles, used a sample-barcoded 5' primer plus a J-beta primer mix. TCRdb called the 5' RACE reads again in MiXCR, with one record for every CDR3 protein. The table has about 570,000 distinct CDR3 sequences, roughly 28% seen once. Sequencing was performed on blood. All receptors come from a woman in her 70s in good health.

This chain joins TRBV12-3 or TRBV12-4 and TRBJ2-3; D uncertain. Trimming removed 5 bases from V and 9 bases from J, with 18 bases in between. The CDR3 is 14 amino acids. In DNA, the CDR3 is TGTGCCAGCAGTGCCCTTCAAGTAGTTCGGACGCAGTATTTT. Amino acid sequence: CASSALQVVRTQYF.

This clonotype showed up just a few times. The chain links TRBV10-3 to TRBJ1-1, with D possibly matching TRBD1 (5 bases). CDR1 and CDR2 from the germline V gene are ENHRY and SYGVKD. Trimming pared 11 bases from V and 3 bases from J, leaving 19 bases between. CDR3 size: 14 residues. Here the CDR3 DNA reads TGTGCCGCAAGTGAACAGGTGGGGGACACTGAAGCTTTCTTT. This encodes CAASEQVGDTEAFF.

The chain couples TRBV9 to TRBJ1-2; TRBD1 agrees at 8 bases. Per germline, CDR1 SGDLS and CDR2 YYNGEE. The CDR3 consists of 15 residues. V lost 0 bases and J lost 7; bases outside the gene matches: 8. CDR3 amino acids: CASSVEGQGARGYTF. The CDR3 nucleotides are TGTGCCAGCAGCGTAGAGGGGCAGGGGGCGCGTGGCTACACCTTC.

Regarding this clonotype: The junction and the germline gene differ at one end; a read error may be behind it. This chain links TRBV7-2 with TRBJ2-1, with D uncertain. The length of the CDR3 is 14 residues. CDR1 and CDR2 from the germline V gene are SGHTA and FQGNSA. The CDR3 region has the DNA TGTGCCAGCAGCTTAACAAAGGGTAACAATGAGCAGCTCTTC. Its protein product is CASSLTKGNNEQLF.